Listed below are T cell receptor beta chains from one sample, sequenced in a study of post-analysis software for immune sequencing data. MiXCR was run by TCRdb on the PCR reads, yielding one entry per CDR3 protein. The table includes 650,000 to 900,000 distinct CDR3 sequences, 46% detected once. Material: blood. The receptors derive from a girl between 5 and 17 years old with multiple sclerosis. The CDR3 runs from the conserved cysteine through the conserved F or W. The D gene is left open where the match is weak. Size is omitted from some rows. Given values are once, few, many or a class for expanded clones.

DNA: TGTGCCAGCAGCTCTACACGAAGGGAGTTTGGAGATACGCAGTATTTT
CDR3: CASSSTRREFGDTQYF
size: few
D: -
V: TRBV7-3
J: TRBJ2-3

DNA: TGTGCCAGCAGGCCACAGGGCTATGGCTACACCTTC
CDR3: CASRPQGYGYTF
size: few
D: -
V: TRBV12-3/TRBV12-4
J: TRBJ1-2

DNA: TGTGCCAGCAGTGAATCGGGTTGGGGATCAGGCGAAAAACTGTTTTTT
CDR3: CASSESGWGSGEKLFF
size: -
D: -
V: TRBV25-1
J: TRBJ1-4

DNA: TGTGTCAGCAGTTACTTGACAGGCCAAGAGACCCAGTACTTC
CDR3: CVSSYLTGQETQYF
size: -
D: -
V: TRBV6-5
J: TRBJ2-5

DNA: TGTGCCAGCAGCACCACAGGGCGGTTGAGCTCCTACAATGAGCAGTTCTTC
CDR3: CASSTTGRLSSYNEQFF
size: -
D: -
V: TRBV7-9
J: TRBJ2-1

DNA: TGCAGCGCTGAAGGGGGGGTAAACACCGGGGAGCTGTTTTTT
CDR3: CSAEGGVNTGELFF
size: few
D: -
V: TRBV29-1
J: TRBJ2-2

DNA: TGTGCCAGCAGTCCTCGGACGAGGGACGAGCAGTACTTC
CDR3: CASSPRTRDEQYF
size: once
D: -
V: TRBV28
J: TRBJ2-7

DNA: TGTGCCACCCGGCGGACGGATGAAAAACTGTTTTTT
CDR3: CATRRTDEKLFF
size: -
D: -
V: TRBV15
J: TRBJ1-4

DNA: TGTGCCAGCAGTTCCGCACGGACCACGAACACTGAAGCTTTCTTT
CDR3: CASSSARTTNTEAFF
size: -
D: -
V: TRBV6-5
J: TRBJ1-1

DNA: TGTGCCAGCAGTCCCCCCCCGGGGGCCGTAGGGGGAAAGTTCTTC
CDR3: CASSPPPGAVGGKFF
size: few
D: -
V: TRBV6-5
J: TRBJ2-1

DNA: TGTGCCAGCAGCCCCCGAGAGACTAGAAACAATGAGCAGTTCTTC
CDR3: CASSPRETRNNEQFF
size: -
D: -
V: TRBV7-8
J: TRBJ2-1

DNA: TGCAGTGCTAGCCCCCTAGCAGTTAGCACAGATACGCAGTATTTT
CDR3: CSASPLAVSTDTQYF
size: -
D: -
V: TRBV20-1
J: TRBJ2-3

DNA: TGTGCCAGCAGTGGCGGGACCTACAATGAGCAGTTCTTC
CDR3: CASSGGTYNEQFF
size: -
D: -
V: TRBV2
J: TRBJ2-1

DNA: TGTGCCAGCAGTACACCGGGACAGGGGAACACTGAAGCTTTCTTT
CDR3: CASSTPGQGNTEAFF
size: -
D: TRBD1
V: TRBV12-3/TRBV12-4
J: TRBJ1-1

DNA: TGCAGCGTTGAAGATCGAACTACCCGAGAGACCCAGTACTTC
CDR3: CSVEDRTTRETQYF
size: -
D: -
V: TRBV29-1
J: TRBJ2-5

DNA: TGTGCCAGCAGCCTGGGGGCGGGAGGGATGAACGAGCAGTACTTC
CDR3: CASSLGAGGMNEQYF
size: -
D: TRBD2
V: TRBV7-9
J: TRBJ2-7

DNA: TGCAGCGTCGTCCTTGGGGCCCCTGGCAGCTATGGCTACACCTTC
CDR3: CSVVLGAPGSYGYTF
size: -
D: -
V: TRBV29-1
J: TRBJ1-2

DNA: TGTGCCATCAGTGAGTCAACAGGGGTGAGCTATGGCTACACCTTC
CDR3: CAISESTGVSYGYTF
size: many
D: TRBD1
V: TRBV10-3
J: TRBJ1-2

DNA: TGCAGTGCTAGATATGAGACTAGCCCCACAGATACGCAGTATTTT
CDR3: CSARYETSPTDTQYF
size: -
D: TRBD2
V: TRBV20-1
J: TRBJ2-3

DNA: TGTGCCGCCCGGAAAGCGGGAGGCATACAAGAGACCCAGTACTTC
CDR3: CAARKAGGIQETQYF
size: -
D: TRBD2
V: TRBV28
J: TRBJ2-5

DNA: TGTGCCAGCAGCTTATACAGGGAAGGCACTGAAGCTTTCTTT
CDR3: CASSLYREGTEAFF
size: -
D: -
V: TRBV7-9
J: TRBJ1-1

DNA: TGTGCCAGCAGCTCCTCCCCGGGACACCCGGAGCAGTTCTTC
CDR3: CASSSSPGHPEQFF
size: -
D: -
V: TRBV11-3
J: TRBJ2-1

DNA: TGCAGTGCTAGCGAGGGCAGGGGCGGGAATCAGCCCCAGCATTTT
CDR3: CSASEGRGGNQPQHF
size: -
D: -
V: TRBV20-1
J: TRBJ1-5

DNA: TGCAGCGGCTCCGGGGAAAGCGAGCAGTTCTTC
CDR3: CSGSGESEQFF
size: few
D: -
V: TRBV29-1
J: TRBJ2-1

DNA: TGTGCCAGCAGTTATCGCCCCGGGGAGCTGTTTTTT
CDR3: CASSYRPGELFF
size: -
D: -
V: TRBV6-5
J: TRBJ2-2

DNA: TGTGCCAGCAAACCGGGACTAGCGGGAGAGACCTACGAGCAGTACTTC
CDR3: CASKPGLAGETYEQYF
size: many
D: TRBD2
V: TRBV27
J: TRBJ2-7

DNA: TGTGCCAGCAGCTTACTAGCGGGGGATCCTCCCTACGAGCAGTACTTC
CDR3: CASSLLAGDPPYEQYF
size: -
D: TRBD2
V: TRBV7-2
J: TRBJ2-7

DNA: TGTGCCAGCAGCCTCGGGGGGCAGGGTACTGAAGCTTTCTTT
CDR3: CASSLGGQGTEAFF
size: -
D: -
V: TRBV12-3/TRBV12-4
J: TRBJ1-1

DNA: TGTGCCAGCAGCACGTCCCCCCCCCAGGGCTATGGCTACACCTTC
CDR3: CASSTSPPQGYGYTF
size: few
D: -
V: TRBV14
J: TRBJ1-2

DNA: TGCAGCGTTATGCCGACTTCGGGACAGGGTTTCTACAATGAGCAGTTCTTC
CDR3: CSVMPTSGQGFYNEQFF
size: -
D: TRBD1
V: TRBV29-1
J: TRBJ2-1

DNA: TGTGCCAGTAGTGAATCCCCCGGGACTATAATGGGGGGGTTCTTC
CDR3: CASSESPGTIMGGFF
size: -
D: TRBD2
V: TRBV6-1
J: TRBJ2-1

DNA: TGTGCCAGCAGGGGGGAGCGAGCGGAGACCCAGTACTTC
CDR3: CASRGERAETQYF
size: -
D: -
V: TRBV12-3/TRBV12-4
J: TRBJ2-5

DNA: TGCGCCAGCAGCCAAGATCGAACGGGAAGCGAGACCCAGTACTTC
CDR3: CASSQDRTGSETQYF
size: -
D: -
V: TRBV4-3
J: TRBJ2-5

DNA: TGTGCCAGCAGTTTATCTTCCGACAGTACCTACGAGCAGTACTTC
CDR3: CASSLSSDSTYEQYF
size: -
D: -
V: TRBV27
J: TRBJ2-7

DNA: TGTGCCAGCAGTCCCCGAGGACAGGGGATGTACGAGCAGTACTTC
CDR3: CASSPRGQGMYEQYF
size: few
D: TRBD1
V: TRBV6-6
J: TRBJ2-7

DNA: TGTGCCAGCAGTTTCGATCCGGGAGGGTCCGAGCAGTACTTC
CDR3: CASSFDPGGSEQYF
size: -
D: TRBD2
V: TRBV12-3/TRBV12-4
J: TRBJ2-7

DNA: TGTGCCAGCAGTAACCCGGGGTTAGCGGCACGAAATGAGCAGTTCTTC
CDR3: CASSNPGLAARNEQFF
size: -
D: -
V: TRBV6-5
J: TRBJ2-1

DNA: TGCGCCAGCAGCCAAGATCAGACAGGGACCTCCTACGAGCAGTACTTC
CDR3: CASSQDQTGTSYEQYF
size: few
D: TRBD1
V: TRBV4-3
J: TRBJ2-7

DNA: TGTGCCAGCACCCTAGCGGGAGAAGAGACCCAGTACTTC
CDR3: CASTLAGEETQYF
size: -
D: TRBD2
V: TRBV7-9
J: TRBJ2-5

DNA: TGTGCCACCAGTGATCGACTAGCGGGAGTCTACAATGAGCAGTTCTTC
CDR3: CATSDRLAGVYNEQFF
size: few
D: TRBD2
V: TRBV24-1
J: TRBJ2-1

DNA: TGTGCCAGCAACCTTGGGCCTCCTTGGGACTATGGCTACACCTTC
CDR3: CASNLGPPWDYGYTF
size: -
D: -
V: TRBV5-6
J: TRBJ1-2

DNA: TGTGCCAGCAGCGTAGGGGGGGTCGGGCTCTACGAGCAGTACTTC
CDR3: CASSVGGVGLYEQYF
size: -
D: -
V: TRBV9
J: TRBJ2-7